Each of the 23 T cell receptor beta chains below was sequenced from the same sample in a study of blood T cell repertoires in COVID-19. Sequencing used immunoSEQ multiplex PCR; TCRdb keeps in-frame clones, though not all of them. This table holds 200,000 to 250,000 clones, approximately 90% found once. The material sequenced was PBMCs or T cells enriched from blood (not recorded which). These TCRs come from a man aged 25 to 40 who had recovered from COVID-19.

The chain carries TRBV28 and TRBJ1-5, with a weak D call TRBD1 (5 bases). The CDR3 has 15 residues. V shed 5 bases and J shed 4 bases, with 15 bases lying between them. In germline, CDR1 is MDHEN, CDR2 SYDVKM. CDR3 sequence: CASSTGGKTNQPQHF. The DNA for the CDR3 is TGTGCCAGCAGTACGGGGGGGAAGACGAATCAGCCCCAGCATTTT.

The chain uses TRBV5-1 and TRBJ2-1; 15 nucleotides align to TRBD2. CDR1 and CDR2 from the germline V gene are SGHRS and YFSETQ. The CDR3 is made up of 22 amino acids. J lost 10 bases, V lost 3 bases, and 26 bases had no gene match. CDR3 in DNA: TGCGCCAGCAGCTCAAGAAGGACCGGGACTAGCGGGGGGCCCCTCCCCCCATTAGAGCAGTTCTTC. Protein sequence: CASSSRRTGTSGGPLPPLEQFF.

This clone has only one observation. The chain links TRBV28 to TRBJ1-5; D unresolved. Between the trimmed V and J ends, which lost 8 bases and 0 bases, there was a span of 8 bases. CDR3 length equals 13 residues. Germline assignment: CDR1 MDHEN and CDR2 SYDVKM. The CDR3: CASHSNSNQPQHF. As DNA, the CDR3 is TGTGCCAGCCACAGCAATAGCAATCAGCCCCAGCATTTT. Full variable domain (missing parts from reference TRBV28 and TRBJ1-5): DVKVTQSSRYLVKRTGEKVFLECVQDMDHENMFWYRQDPGLGLRLIYFSYDVKMKEKGDIPEGYSVSREKKERFSLILESASTNQTSMYLCASHSNSNQPQHFGDGTRLSIL.

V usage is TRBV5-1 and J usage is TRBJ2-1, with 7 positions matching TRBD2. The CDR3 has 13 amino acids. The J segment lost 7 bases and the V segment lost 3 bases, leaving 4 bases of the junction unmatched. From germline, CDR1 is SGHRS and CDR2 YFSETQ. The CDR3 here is CASSYPGGNEQFF. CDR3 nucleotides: TGCGCCAGCAGCTATCCGGGAGGAAATGAGCAGTTCTTC.

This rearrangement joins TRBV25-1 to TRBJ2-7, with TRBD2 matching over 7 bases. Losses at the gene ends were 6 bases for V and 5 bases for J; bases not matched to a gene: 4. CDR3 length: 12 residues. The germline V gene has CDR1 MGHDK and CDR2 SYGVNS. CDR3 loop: CASSAGVHEQYF. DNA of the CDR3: TGTGCCAGCAGCGCGGGGGTCCACGAGCAGTACTTC.

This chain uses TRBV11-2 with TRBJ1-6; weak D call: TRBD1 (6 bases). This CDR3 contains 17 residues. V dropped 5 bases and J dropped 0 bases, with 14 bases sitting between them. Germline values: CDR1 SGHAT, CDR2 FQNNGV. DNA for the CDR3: TGTGCCAGCAGCCCAGGTGACAGGTACTCCTATAATTCACCCCTCCACTTT. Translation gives CASSPGDRYSYNSPLHF. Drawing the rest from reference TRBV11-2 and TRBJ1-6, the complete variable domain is EAGVAQSPRYKIIEKRQSVAFWCNPISGHATLYWYQQILGQGPKLLIQFQNNGVVDDSQLPKDRFSAERLKGVDSTLKIQPAKLEDSAVYLCASSPGDRYSYNSPLHFGNGTRLTVT.

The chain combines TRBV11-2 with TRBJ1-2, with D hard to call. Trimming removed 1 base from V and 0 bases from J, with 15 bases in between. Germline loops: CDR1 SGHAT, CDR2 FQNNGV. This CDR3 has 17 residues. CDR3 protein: CASSLARGSSANYGYTF. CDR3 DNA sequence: TGTGCCAGCAGCTTAGCGAGAGGGAGTTCAGCTAACTATGGCTACACCTTC. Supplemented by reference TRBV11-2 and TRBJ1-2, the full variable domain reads EAGVAQSPRYKIIEKRQSVAFWCNPISGHATLYWYQQILGQGPKLLIQFQNNGVVDDSQLPKDRFSAERLKGVDSTLKIQPAKLEDSAVYLCASSLARGSSANYGYTFGSGTRLTVV.

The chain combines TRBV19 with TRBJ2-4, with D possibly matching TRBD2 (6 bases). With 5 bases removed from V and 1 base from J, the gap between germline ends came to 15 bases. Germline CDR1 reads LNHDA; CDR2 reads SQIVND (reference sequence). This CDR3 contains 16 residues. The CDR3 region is CASSSPTREAKNIQYF. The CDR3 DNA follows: TGTGCCAGTAGTTCCCCGACCCGGGAGGCCAAAAACATTCAGTACTTC.

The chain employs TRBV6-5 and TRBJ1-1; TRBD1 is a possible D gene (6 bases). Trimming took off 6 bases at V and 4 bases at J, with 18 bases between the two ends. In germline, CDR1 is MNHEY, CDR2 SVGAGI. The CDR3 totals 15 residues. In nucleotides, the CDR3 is TGTGCCAGCAGACTCAAGGGACAACCTATCACTGAAGCTTTCTTT. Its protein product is CASRLKGQPITEAFF.

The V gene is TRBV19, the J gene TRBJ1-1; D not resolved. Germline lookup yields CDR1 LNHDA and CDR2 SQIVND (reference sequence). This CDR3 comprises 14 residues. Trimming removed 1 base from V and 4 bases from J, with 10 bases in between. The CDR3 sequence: CASSIGGISTEAFF. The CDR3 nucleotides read TGTGCCAGTAGTATAGGAGGGATCAGCACTGAAGCTTTCTTT.

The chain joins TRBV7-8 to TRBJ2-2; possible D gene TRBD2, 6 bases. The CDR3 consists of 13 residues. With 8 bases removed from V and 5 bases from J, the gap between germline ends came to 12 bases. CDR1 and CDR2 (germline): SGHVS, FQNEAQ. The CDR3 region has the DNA TGTGCCAGCTCCGGGAGTAGGACCGGGGAGCTGTTTTTT. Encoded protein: CASSGSRTGELFF.

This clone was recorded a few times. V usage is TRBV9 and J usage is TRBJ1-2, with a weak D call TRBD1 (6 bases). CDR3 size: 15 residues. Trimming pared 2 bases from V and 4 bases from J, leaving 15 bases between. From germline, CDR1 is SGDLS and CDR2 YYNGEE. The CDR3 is CASSVTGGDVYGYTF. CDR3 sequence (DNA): TGTGCCAGCAGCGTGACGGGGGGCGACGTCTATGGCTACACCTTC.

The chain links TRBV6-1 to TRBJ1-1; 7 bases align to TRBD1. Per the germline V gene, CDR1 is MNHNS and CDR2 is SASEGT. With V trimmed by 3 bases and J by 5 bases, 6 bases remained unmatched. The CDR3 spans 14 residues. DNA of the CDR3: TGTGCCAGCAGTGACCCAGGGGGTTCGACTGAAGCTTTCTTT. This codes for CASSDPGGSTEAFF.

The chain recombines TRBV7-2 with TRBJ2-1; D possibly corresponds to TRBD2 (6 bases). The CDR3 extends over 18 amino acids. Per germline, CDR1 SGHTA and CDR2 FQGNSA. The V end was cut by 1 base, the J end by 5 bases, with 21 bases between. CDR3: CASSLGTFTGVSHNEQFF. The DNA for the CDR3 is TGTGCCAGCAGCTTAGGAACGTTCACGGGAGTAAGCCACAATGAGCAGTTCTTC.

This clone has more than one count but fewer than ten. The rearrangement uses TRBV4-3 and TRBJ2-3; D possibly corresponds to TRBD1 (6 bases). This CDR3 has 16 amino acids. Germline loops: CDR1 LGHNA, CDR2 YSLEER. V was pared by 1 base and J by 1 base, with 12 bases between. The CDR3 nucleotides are TGCGCCAGCAGCCAAGTAAGCCAGGGGCGCACAGATACGCAGTATTTT. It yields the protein CASSQVSQGRTDTQYF.

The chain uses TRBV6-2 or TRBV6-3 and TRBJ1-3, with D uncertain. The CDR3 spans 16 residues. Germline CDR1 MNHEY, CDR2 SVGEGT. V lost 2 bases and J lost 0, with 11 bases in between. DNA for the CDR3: TGTGCCAGCAGTTACCACACCAGGCGCTCTGGAAACACCATATATTTT. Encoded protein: CASSYHTRRSGNTIYF.

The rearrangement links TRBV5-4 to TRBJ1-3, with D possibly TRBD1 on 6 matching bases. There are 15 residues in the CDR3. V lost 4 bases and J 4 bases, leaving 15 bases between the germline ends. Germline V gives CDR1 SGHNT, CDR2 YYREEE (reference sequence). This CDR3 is CASSVAGTLGNTIYF. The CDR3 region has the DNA TGTGCCAGCAGCGTAGCGGGGACACTAGGAAACACCATATATTTT.

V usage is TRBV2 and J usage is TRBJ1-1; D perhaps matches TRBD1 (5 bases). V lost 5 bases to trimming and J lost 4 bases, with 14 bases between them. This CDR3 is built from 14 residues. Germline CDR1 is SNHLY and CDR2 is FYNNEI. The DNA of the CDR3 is TGTGCCAGCAGTCCCCGCAGGGTGAGCACTGAAGCTTTCTTT. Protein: CASSPRRVSTEAFF.

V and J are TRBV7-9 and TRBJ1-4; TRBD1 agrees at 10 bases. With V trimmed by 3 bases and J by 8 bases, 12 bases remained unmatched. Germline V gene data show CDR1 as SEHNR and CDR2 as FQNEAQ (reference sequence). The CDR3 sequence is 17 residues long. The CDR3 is CASSLTGTGARGEKLFF. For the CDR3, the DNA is TGTGCCAGCAGCTTGACCGGGACAGGGGCACGTGGGGAAAAACTGTTTTTT.

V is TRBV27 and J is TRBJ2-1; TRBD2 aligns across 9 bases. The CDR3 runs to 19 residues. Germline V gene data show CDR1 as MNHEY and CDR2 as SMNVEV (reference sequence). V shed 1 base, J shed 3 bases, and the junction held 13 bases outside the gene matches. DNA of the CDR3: TGTGCCAGCAGTTTATACCCGGGACAGATACTAGCGGGCTACAATGAGCAGTTCTTC. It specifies CASSLYPGQILAGYNEQFF.

The CDR3 coding sequence is TGTGCCAGCAGAACGACTAGCGGGAGCAACGAGCAGTACTTC. Translating it yields CASRTTSGSNEQYF. The V and J genes are TRBV6-6 and TRBJ2-7; TRBD2 agrees at 12 bases. The CDR3 is made up of 14 amino acids. Per the germline V gene, CDR1 is MNHNY and CDR2 is SVGAGI (reference sequence). V lost 6 bases, J lost 5 bases, and 5 bases stayed unmatched.

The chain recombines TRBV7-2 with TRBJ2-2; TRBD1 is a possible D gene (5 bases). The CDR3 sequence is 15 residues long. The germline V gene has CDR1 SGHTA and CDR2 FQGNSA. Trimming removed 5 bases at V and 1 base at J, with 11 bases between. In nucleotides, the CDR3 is TGTGCCAGCAGCCCCCGACAGATGAACACCGGGGAGCTGTTTTTT. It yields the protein CASSPRQMNTGELFF.

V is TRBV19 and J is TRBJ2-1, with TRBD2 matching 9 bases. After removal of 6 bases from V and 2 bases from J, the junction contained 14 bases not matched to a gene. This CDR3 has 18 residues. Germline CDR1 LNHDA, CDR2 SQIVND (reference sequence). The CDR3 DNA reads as TGTGCCAGTAGCCCCAGAGGGGCGGGACTAGCAACCTACAATGAGCAGTTCTTC. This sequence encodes CASSPRGAGLATYNEQFF.